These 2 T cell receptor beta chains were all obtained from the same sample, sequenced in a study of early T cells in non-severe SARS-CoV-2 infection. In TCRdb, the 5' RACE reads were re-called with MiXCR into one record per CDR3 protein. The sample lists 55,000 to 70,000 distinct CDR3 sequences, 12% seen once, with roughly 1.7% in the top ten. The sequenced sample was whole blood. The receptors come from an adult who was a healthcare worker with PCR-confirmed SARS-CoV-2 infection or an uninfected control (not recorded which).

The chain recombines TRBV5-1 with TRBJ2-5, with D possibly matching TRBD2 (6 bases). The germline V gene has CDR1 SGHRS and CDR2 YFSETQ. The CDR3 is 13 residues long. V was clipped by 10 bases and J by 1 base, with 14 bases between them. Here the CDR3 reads CACSPGLQETQYF. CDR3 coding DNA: TGCGCCTGTAGCCCGGGACTCCAAGAGACCCAGTACTTC.

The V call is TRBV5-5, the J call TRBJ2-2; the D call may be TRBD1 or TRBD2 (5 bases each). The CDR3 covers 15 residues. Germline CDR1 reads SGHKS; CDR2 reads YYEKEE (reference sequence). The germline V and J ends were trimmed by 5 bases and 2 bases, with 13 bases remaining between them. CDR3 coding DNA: TGTGCCAGCAGGTCTCCCGGGACCAACACCGGGGAGCTGTTTTTT. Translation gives CASRSPGTNTGELFF. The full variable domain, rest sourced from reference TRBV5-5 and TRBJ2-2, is DAGVTQSPTHLIKTRGQQVTLRCSPISGHKSVSWYQQVLGQGPQFIFQYYEKEERGRGNFPDRFSARQFPNYSSELNVNALLLGDSALYLCASRSPGTNTGELFFGEGSRLTVL.